One and the same sample provided the 2 T cell receptor beta chains below, sequenced in a study of T cell changes during pregnancy in multiple sclerosis. Produced via immunoSEQ multiplex PCR; TCRdb's table is partial and in-frame only. The table has tens of thousands of clones, about 93% seen once. The specimen was CD8+ T cells from peripheral blood mononuclear cells, collected in the second trimester of pregnancy. The receptors here all came from a female donor with multiple sclerosis, enrolled in a pregnancy study.

This chain joins TRBV19 and TRBJ2-5; a weak D match, TRBD1 (6 bases). The germline V and J ends were trimmed by 7 bases and 5 bases, with 14 bases remaining between them. CDR3 length: 13 amino acids. CDR1 and CDR2 from the germline V gene are LNHDA and SQIVND (reference sequence). CDR3 sequence (DNA): TGTGCCAGTACCTATGGGGGCAGCGAGACCCAGTACTTC. Translation gives CASTYGGSETQYF.

The chain recombines TRBV4-1 with TRBJ2-6, with D perhaps matching TRBD2 (5 bases). The germline CDR1 and CDR2 sequences are MGHRA and YSYEKL. There are 17 residues in the CDR3. Deletions cut 1 base from V and 1 base from J, with 11 bases between. The CDR3 loop is CASSQVSVESGANVLTF. CDR3 sequence (DNA): TGCGCCAGCAGCCAAGTTAGCGTAGAATCTGGGGCCAACGTCCTGACTTTC.